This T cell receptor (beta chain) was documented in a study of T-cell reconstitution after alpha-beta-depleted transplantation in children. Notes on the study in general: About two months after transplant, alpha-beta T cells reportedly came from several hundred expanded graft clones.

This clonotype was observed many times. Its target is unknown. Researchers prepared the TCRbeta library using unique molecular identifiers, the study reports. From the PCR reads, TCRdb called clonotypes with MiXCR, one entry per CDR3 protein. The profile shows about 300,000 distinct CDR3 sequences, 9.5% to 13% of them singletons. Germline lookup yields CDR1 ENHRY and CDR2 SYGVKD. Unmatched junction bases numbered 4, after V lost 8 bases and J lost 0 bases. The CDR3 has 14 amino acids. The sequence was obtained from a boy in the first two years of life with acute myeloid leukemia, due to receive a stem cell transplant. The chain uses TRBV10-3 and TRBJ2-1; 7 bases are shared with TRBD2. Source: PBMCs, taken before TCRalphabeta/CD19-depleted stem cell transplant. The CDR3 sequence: CAISGGSSYNEQFF. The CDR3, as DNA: TGTGCCATCTCCGGGGGGAGCTCCTACAATGAGCAGTTCTTC.